Listed below are T cell receptor beta chains from one sample, sequenced in a study of Ad26.COV2.S vaccination and SARS-CoV-2 variants. Measured with immunoSEQ multiplex PCR; TCRdb has only the in-frame clones, and not every one. Of roughly 380,000 clones in the sample, roughly 81% are singletons; the top ten hold around 3.3%. Here the sequenced sample was peripheral blood, taken in a trial of Ad26.COV2.S vaccine versus placebo. These TCRs come from a person aged 18-65 years who received the Ad26.COV2.S COVID-19 vaccine or a placebo. The conserved cysteine and the conserved F or W are not part of the CDR3 here. The order of the fields is CDR3 protein, CDR3 length, D gene, J gene, V gene. D genes are given only for firm matches.

ASRLPGDYEQY,11,NA,TRBJ2-7,TRBV28
ASSVGGQSGQPQH,13,NA,TRBJ1-5,TRBV9
ATSDTLTGATGELF,14,NA,TRBJ2-2,TRBV24-1
ASTRGRNYGYT,11,NA,TRBJ1-2,TRBV19
ASSNRDRYYEQY,12,TRBD1,TRBJ2-7,TRBV5-5
ASSESTGSLTYNEQF,15,TRBD1,TRBJ2-1,TRBV10-2
ASSYQRSSYNEQF,13,NA,TRBJ2-1,TRBV6-2/TRBV6-3
ASSQDRNEQF,10,NA,TRBJ2-1,TRBV11-2
ASSPEMGTEAF,11,NA,TRBJ1-1,TRBV18
ASTPPGTGSGYNEQF,15,NA,TRBJ2-1,TRBV28
ASTHDRDGIGYT,12,TRBD1,TRBJ1-2,TRBV6-5
ASSPGPGSYEQY,12,NA,TRBJ2-7,TRBV27
ASSLQMTGSNTEAF,14,TRBD1,TRBJ1-1,TRBV18
ASSNGQNNEKLF,12,NA,TRBJ1-4,TRBV7-9
AISESAEDEQF,11,NA,TRBJ2-1,TRBV10-3
ASSPALSGVTSTDTQY,16,TRBD2,TRBJ2-3,TRBV7-2
ASSESGIAETQY,12,NA,TRBJ2-5,TRBV10-1
ASSLNTGGARDEQF,14,TRBD2,TRBJ2-1,TRBV28
ASSPPPGQDNEKLF,14,TRBD1,TRBJ1-4,TRBV18
ASSVGGTGYEQY,12,TRBD1,TRBJ2-7,TRBV9
ASSLGQGAQPQH,12,TRBD1,TRBJ1-5,TRBV5-1
ASSLRLQSYNEQF,13,NA,TRBJ2-1,TRBV11-2
ASSNPGELF,9,NA,TRBJ2-2,TRBV5-1
ASCRGQGAVYEQY,13,TRBD1,TRBJ2-7,TRBV7-8
ASSGGLAAYNEQF,13,TRBD2,TRBJ2-1,TRBV19
ASSNSVGTGANVLT,14,NA,TRBJ2-6,TRBV6-2/TRBV6-3
ASSPETSAGANVLT,14,TRBD2,TRBJ2-6,TRBV18
ASSESWSTDTQY,12,NA,TRBJ2-3,TRBV10-2
ASRQFTDNYGYT,12,NA,TRBJ1-2,TRBV19
ASSWAYSREGPEQY,14,TRBD2,TRBJ2-7,TRBV7-9
ASSLAPDTQY,10,NA,TRBJ2-3,TRBV11-2
ASSLGQGNTEAF,12,TRBD1,TRBJ1-1,TRBV7-6
ASSLTSGDQNIQY,13,TRBD2,TRBJ2-4,TRBV7-2
ASSFSPPGQGLARNSPLH,18,TRBD1,TRBJ1-6,TRBV19
ASSEPDRDDTEAF,13,TRBD1,TRBJ1-1,TRBV25-1
ASSKEATGELF,11,NA,TRBJ2-2,TRBV6-2/TRBV6-3
ASSLGFGMSSYNEQF,15,NA,TRBJ2-1,TRBV5-6
ASNQVQTETNYGYT,14,NA,TRBJ1-2,TRBV19
ASSQDSSGEWGAEQF,15,NA,TRBJ2-1,TRBV4-3
AWSKGRDSGANVLT,14,NA,TRBJ2-6,TRBV30
ASSPHAGSSYNEQF,14,NA,TRBJ2-1,TRBV11-3
AISELGSGELF,11,NA,TRBJ2-2,TRBV10-3
ASSEPTSGRPYEQY,14,TRBD2,TRBJ2-7,TRBV25-1
ASSLASRGGEQY,12,TRBD2,TRBJ2-7,TRBV5-4
ASSLSPSGVLDTQY,14,TRBD2,TRBJ2-3,TRBV27
ASSHDRPGNTIY,12,NA,TRBJ1-3,TRBV11-2
ATSRWGAGELF,11,NA,TRBJ2-2,TRBV15
AIREREADYNEQF,13,TRBD2,TRBJ2-1,TRBV10-3
ASSGGLGGYT,10,NA,TRBJ1-2,TRBV25-1
ASSQGYLAYNEQF,13,NA,TRBJ2-1,TRBV4-3
ATTQTNTGELF,11,NA,TRBJ2-2,TRBV24-1
ASSYYRGSQSYGYT,14,NA,TRBJ1-2,TRBV5-1
ASSRTIRQGAPEQY,14,TRBD1,TRBJ2-7,TRBV7-2
AAIRASNTGELF,12,NA,TRBJ2-2,TRBV6-5
ASSLGTENTEAF,12,NA,TRBJ1-1,TRBV7-9
ASSFGQNNEQF,11,NA,TRBJ2-1,TRBV5-1
ATSDFFTGELF,11,NA,TRBJ2-2,TRBV24-1
ASSIRRRGGPGTDTQY,16,NA,TRBJ2-3,TRBV19
ASSLTNEKLF,10,NA,TRBJ1-4,TRBV11-2
ASSDRPQKTQY,11,NA,TRBJ2-5,TRBV25-1